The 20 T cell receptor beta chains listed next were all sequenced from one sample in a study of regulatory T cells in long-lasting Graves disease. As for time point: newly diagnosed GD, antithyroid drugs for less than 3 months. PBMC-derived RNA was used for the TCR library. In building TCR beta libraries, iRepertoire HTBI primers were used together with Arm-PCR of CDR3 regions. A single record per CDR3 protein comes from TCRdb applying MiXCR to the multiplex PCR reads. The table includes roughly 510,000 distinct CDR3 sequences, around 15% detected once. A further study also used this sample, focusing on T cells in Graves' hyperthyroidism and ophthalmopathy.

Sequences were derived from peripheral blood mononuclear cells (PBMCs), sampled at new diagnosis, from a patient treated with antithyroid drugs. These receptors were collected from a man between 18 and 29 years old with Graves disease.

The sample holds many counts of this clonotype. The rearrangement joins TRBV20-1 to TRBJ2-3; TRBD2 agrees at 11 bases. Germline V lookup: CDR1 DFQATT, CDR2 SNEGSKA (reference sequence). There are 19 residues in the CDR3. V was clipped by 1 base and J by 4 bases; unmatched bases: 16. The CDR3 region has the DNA TGCAGTGCTAGAGGCCTCGATCCGGGACTAGCGGAGTGGGCAGATACGCAGTATTTT. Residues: CSARGLDPGLAEWADTQYF.

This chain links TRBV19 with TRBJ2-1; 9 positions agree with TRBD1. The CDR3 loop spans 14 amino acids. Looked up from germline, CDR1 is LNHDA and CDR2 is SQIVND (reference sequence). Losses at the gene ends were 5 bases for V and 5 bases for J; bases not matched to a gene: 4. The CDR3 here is CASSFGTGNNEQFF. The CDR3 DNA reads TGTGCCAGTAGTTTTGGGACAGGGAACAATGAGCAGTTCTTC.

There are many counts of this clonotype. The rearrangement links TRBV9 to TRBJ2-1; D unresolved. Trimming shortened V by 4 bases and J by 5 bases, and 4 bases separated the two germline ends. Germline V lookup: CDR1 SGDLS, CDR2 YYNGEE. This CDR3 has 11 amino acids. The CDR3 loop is CASSQNNEQFF. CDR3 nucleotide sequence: TGTGCCAGCAGCCAGAACAATGAGCAGTTCTTC.

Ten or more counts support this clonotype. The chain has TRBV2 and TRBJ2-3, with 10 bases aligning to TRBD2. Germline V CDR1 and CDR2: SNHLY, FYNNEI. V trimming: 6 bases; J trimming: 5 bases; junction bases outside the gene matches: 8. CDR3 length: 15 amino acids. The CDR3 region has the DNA TGTGCCAGCAGGCTTCTAGCGGGAGTTGGAGATACGCAGTATTTT. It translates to CASRLLAGVGDTQYF. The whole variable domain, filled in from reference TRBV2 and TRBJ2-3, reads EPEVTQTPSHQVTQMGQEVILRCVPISNHLYFYWYRQILGQKVEFLVSFYNNEISEKSEIFDDQFSVERPDGSNFTLKIRSTKLEDSAMYFCASRLLAGVGDTQYFGPGTRLTVL.

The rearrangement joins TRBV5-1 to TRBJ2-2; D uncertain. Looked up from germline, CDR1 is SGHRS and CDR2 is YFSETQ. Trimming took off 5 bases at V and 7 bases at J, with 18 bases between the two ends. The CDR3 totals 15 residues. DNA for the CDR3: TGCGCCAGCAGTCCGCTAGGAGTTCGGAACGGGGAGCTGTTTTTT. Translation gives CASSPLGVRNGELFF.

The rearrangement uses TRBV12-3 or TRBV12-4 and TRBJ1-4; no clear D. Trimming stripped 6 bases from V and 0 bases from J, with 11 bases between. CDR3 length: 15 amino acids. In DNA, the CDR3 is TGTGCCAGCAGCCATTATGGGACAACTAATGAAAAACTGTTTTTT. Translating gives CASSHYGTTNEKLFF.

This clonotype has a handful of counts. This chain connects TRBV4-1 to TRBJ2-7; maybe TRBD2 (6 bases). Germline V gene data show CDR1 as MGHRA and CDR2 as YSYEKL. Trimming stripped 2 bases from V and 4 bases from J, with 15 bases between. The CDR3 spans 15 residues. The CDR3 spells CASSQIPSAVYEQYF. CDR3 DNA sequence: TGCGCCAGCAGCCAAATTCCTAGCGCGGTGTACGAGCAGTACTTC.

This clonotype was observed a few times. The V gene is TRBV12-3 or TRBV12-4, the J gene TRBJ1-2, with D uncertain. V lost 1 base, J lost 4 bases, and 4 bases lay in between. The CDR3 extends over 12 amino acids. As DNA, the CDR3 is TGTGCCAGCAGTTTAGTCGGCTATGGCTACACCTTC. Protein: CASSLVGYGYTF.

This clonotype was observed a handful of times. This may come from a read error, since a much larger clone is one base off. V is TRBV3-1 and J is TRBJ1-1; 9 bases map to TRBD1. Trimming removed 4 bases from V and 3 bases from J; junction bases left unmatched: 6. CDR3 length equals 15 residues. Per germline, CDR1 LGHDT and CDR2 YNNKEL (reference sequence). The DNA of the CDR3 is TGTGCCAGCAGCCGACATGGACAGGGGTACACTGAAGCTTTCTTT. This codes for CASSRHGQGYTEAFF.

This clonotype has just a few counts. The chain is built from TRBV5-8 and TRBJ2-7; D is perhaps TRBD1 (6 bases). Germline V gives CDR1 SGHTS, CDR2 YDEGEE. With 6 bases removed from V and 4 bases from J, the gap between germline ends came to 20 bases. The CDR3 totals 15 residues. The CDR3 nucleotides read TGTGCCAGCATTCGTGGGGGCGCAAGCTTTTACGAGCAGTACTTC. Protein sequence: CASIRGGASFYEQYF.

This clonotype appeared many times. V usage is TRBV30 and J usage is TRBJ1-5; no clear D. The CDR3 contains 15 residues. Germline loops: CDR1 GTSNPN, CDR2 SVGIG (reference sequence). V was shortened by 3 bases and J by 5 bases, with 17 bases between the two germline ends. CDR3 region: CAWSPKSTGYQPQHF. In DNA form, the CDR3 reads TGTGCCTGGAGCCCCAAGTCGACGGGATATCAGCCCCAGCATTTT.

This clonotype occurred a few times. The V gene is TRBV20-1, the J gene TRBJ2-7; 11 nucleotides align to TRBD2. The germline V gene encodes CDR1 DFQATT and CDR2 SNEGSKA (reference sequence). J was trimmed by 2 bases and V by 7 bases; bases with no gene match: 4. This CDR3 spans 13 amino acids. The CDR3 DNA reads TGCAGTGGTATACTAGCGGGAGCCTACGAGCAGTACTTC. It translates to CSGILAGAYEQYF.

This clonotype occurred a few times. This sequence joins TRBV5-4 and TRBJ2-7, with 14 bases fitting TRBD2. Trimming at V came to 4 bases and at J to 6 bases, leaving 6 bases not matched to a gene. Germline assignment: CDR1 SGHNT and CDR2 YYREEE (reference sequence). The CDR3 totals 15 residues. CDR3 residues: CASSVDGTSGSEQYF. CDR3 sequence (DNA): TGTGCCAGCAGCGTAGATGGGACTAGCGGGAGCGAGCAGTACTTC. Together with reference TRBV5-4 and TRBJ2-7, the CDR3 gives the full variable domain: ETGVTQSPTHLIKTRGQQVTLRCSSQSGHNTVSWYQQALGQGPQFIFQYYREEENGRGNFPPRFSGLQFPNYSSELNVNALELDDSALYLCASSVDGTSGSEQYFGPGTRLTVT.

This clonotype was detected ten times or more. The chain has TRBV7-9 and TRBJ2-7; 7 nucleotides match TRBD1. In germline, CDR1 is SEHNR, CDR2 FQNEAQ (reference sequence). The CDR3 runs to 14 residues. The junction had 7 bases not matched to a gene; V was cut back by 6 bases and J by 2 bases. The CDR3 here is CASSLDRWAYEQYF. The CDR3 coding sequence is TGTGCCAGCAGTTTGGACAGGTGGGCCTACGAGCAGTACTTC.

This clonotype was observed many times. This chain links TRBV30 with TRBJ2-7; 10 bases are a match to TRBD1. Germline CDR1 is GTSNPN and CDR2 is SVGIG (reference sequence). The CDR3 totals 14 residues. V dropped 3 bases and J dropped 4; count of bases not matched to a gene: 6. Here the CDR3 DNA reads TGTGCCTGGAGCGGTGGGACAGGGGTTTACGAGCAGTACTTC. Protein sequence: CAWSGGTGVYEQYF.

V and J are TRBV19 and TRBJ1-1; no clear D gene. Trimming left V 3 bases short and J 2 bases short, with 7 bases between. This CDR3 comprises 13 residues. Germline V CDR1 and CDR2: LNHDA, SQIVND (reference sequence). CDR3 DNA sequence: TGTGCCAGTAGTATGAAGATTAACACTGAAGCTTTCTTT. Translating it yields CASSMKINTEAFF.

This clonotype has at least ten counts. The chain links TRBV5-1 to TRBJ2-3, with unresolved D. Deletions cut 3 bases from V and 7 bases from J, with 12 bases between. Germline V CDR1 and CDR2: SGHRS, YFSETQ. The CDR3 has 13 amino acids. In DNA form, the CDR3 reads TGCGCCAGCAGCTCCGGAGTTGGTAATACGCAGTATTTT. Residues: CASSSGVGNTQYF.

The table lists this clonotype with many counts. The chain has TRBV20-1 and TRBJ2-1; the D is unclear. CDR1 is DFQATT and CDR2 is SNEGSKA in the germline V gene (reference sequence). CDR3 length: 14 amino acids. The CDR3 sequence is CSPEFPDSYNEQFF. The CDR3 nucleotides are TGCAGCCCCGAATTCCCAGACTCCTACAATGAGCAGTTCTTC.

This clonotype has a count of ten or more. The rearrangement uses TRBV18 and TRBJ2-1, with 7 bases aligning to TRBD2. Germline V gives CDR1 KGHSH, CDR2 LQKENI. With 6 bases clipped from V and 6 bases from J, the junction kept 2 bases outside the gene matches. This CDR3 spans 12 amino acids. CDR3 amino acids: CASSAGVNEQFF. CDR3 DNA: TGTGCCAGCTCGGCGGGGGTCAATGAGCAGTTCTTC.

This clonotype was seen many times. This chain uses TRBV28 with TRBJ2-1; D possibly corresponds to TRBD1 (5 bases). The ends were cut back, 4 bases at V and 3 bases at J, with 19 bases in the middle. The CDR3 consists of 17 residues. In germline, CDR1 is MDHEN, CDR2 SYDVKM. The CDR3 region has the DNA TGTGCCAGCAGTTCCAGTACCCAGGGTAAAATCTACAATGAGCAGTTCTTC. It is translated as CASSSSTQGKIYNEQFF.